These 24 T cell receptor beta chains share one sample of origin, sequenced in a study of cytotoxic CD8 clonotypes in ibrutinib-treated CLL. Repertoires were generated with immunoSEQ multiplex PCR, while TCRdb's copy carries only in-frame clones and drops some. The sample lists tens of thousands of clones; 68% were seen once. The source material was PBMCs, sampled after 12 months of ibrutinib treatment. The receptors shown here come from a human donor with chronic lymphocytic leukemia.

With regard to this clone: At one of its ends the junction is not consistent with the germline gene, which may arise from a read error. The J gene is TRBJ2-5, the V gene TRBV7-9; no clear D gene. Per germline, CDR1 SEHNR and CDR2 FQNEAQ (reference sequence). The CDR3 consists of 12 residues. CDR3 loop: CASRLGTETQYF. The CDR3, as DNA: TGTGCCAGCAGATTAGGCACGGAGACCCAGTACTTC.

The chain carries TRBV6-5 and TRBJ1-2; D not certain. This CDR3 has 13 amino acids. V gave up 5 bases and J gave up 3 bases, with 10 bases separating them. Germline-derived CDR1 and CDR2 are MNHEY and SVGAGI. The DNA of the CDR3 is TGTGCCAGCAGTAACAACGGGGACTATGGCTACACCTTC. It yields the protein CASSNNGDYGYTF.

This clone was seen a few times. Here the CDR3 DNA reads TGTGCCAGCAGAAGGACTAGCGGGGTTTACGAGCAGTACTTC. It encodes CASRRTSGVYEQYF. The chain couples TRBV27 to TRBJ2-7; 12 nucleotides line up with TRBD2. CDR3 length equals 14 residues. Per the germline V gene, CDR1 is MNHEY and CDR2 is SMNVEV (reference sequence). V trimming: 6 bases; J trimming: 4 bases; junction bases outside the gene matches: 4.

The V and J genes are TRBV6-6 and TRBJ1-2, with D possibly being TRBD1 (6 bases). V was pared by 0 bases and J by 6 bases, with 11 bases between. The germline CDR1 and CDR2 sequences are MNHNY and SVGAGI (reference sequence). The CDR3 is made up of 14 amino acids. CDR3 protein: CASSYSTGFNGYTF. The CDR3 DNA follows: TGTGCCAGCAGTTACTCGACAGGATTCAATGGCTACACCTTC.

This rearrangement joins TRBV19 to TRBJ1-2; D gene ambiguous. This CDR3 spans 13 amino acids. V gave up 4 bases and J gave up 3 bases, with 9 bases separating them. CDR1 LNHDA and CDR2 SQIVND come from the germline V gene (reference sequence). The CDR3 nucleotides read TGTGCCAGTAGTAACCGGGAGGACTATGGCTACACCTTC. Residues: CASSNREDYGYTF.

This clone occurred once. The V and J genes are TRBV7-2 and TRBJ1-1; D remains unclear. Germline CDR1 SGHTA, CDR2 FQGNSA. Trimming took off 10 bases at V and 0 bases at J, with 15 bases between the two ends. The CDR3 runs to 14 residues. This CDR3 is CANGLSPMNTEAFF. In nucleotides, the CDR3 is TGTGCCAATGGTTTGTCCCCTATGAACACTGAAGCTTTCTTT.

This clone was detected a few times. J is TRBJ1-1 and V is TRBV7-2; TRBD1 matches at 10 bases. Germline assignment: CDR1 SGHTA and CDR2 FQGNSA. V shed 2 bases and J 0 bases; nucleotides not matched to a gene: 9. This CDR3 has 18 amino acids. The CDR3 DNA reads TGTGCCAGCAGCTTAAGGGGGGGGACAGGGGCGCTGAACACTGAAGCTTTCTTT. It codes for CASSLRGGTGALNTEAFF.

This clone has just one count. Other DNA sequences in this specimen translate into the identical CDR3. This sequence joins TRBV5-1 and TRBJ2-3, with D uncertain. The CDR3 contains 16 residues. V lost 4 bases, J lost 4 bases, and 19 bases lay in between. CDR1 is SGHRS, CDR2 YFSETQ, per germline. The CDR3 loop reads CASSLEGRPGADTQYF. Here the CDR3 DNA reads TGCGCCAGCAGCCTGGAAGGGCGGCCTGGTGCAGATACGCAGTATTTT.

The chain couples TRBV6-1 to TRBJ1-5, with a weak D call TRBD1 (6 bases). The V gene lost 6 bases and the J gene lost 5 bases, with 14 bases spanning the gap. The germline V gene has CDR1 MNHNS and CDR2 SASEGT. This CDR3 comprises 14 residues. In DNA, the CDR3 is TGTGCCAGCAGCCTTGACAGGACCCATCAGCCCCAGCATTTT. Translation gives CASSLDRTHQPQHF.

V is TRBV11-3 and J is TRBJ1-3; D ambiguous. This CDR3 has 16 amino acids. Between the trimmed V and J ends, which lost 0 bases and 0 bases, there was a span of 9 bases. The germline gives CDR1 SGHNT, CDR2 YENEEA. CDR3 DNA: TGTGCCAGCAGCTTAGAAGGCTCCAACTCTGGAAACACCATATATTTT. Its protein product is CASSLEGSNSGNTIYF.

V usage is TRBV30 and J usage is TRBJ1-1; D remains ambiguous. Deletions cut 4 bases from V and 0 bases from J, with 12 bases between. Looked up from germline, CDR1 is GTSNPN and CDR2 is SVGIG (reference sequence). CDR3 length: 14 amino acids. The CDR3 protein is CAWKKNALNTEAFF. CDR3 DNA: TGTGCCTGGAAAAAGAACGCCCTGAACACTGAAGCTTTCTTT.

A few counts support this clone. The chain recombines TRBV7-9 with TRBJ1-4; maybe TRBD1 (5 bases). There are 13 residues in the CDR3. Germline-derived CDR1 and CDR2 are SEHNR and FQNEAQ (reference sequence). The V and J ends lost 8 bases and 6 bases respectively, with 13 bases between them. The CDR3 loop is CASSTETHEKLFF. In DNA, the CDR3 is TGTGCCAGCTCGACAGAGACTCATGAAAAACTGTTTTTT.

The chain carries TRBV19 and TRBJ2-5; D gene ambiguous. V lost 6 bases and J 5 bases, leaving 10 bases between the germline ends. This CDR3 spans 12 amino acids. Germline V lookup: CDR1 LNHDA, CDR2 SQIVND (reference sequence). CDR3 protein: CASRDQGETQYF. The CDR3 DNA reads as TGTGCCAGTAGGGACCAAGGGGAGACCCAGTACTTC.

The chain combines TRBV6-1 with TRBJ2-7, with TRBD1 matching 8 bases. Per germline, CDR1 MNHNS and CDR2 SASEGT. The CDR3 consists of 13 residues. Losses at the gene ends were 3 bases for V and 2 bases for J; bases not matched to a gene: 0. The CDR3 DNA reads TGTGCCAGCAGTGACAGGGGGCCCTACGAGCAGTACTTC. Amino acids: CASSDRGPYEQYF.

This clone was counted only a few times. The chain employs TRBV11-3 and TRBJ1-5; D is unclear. Germline lookup yields CDR1 SGHNT and CDR2 YENEEA. The CDR3 totals 12 residues. V shed 2 bases and J shed 6 bases, with 5 bases lying between them. CDR3 sequence reads: CASSLRGQPQHF. The CDR3 coding sequence is TGTGCCAGCAGCTTACGGGGTCAGCCCCAGCATTTT.

This sequence joins TRBV6-1 and TRBJ1-2; TRBD1 aligns across 7 bases. Germline V gene sequence: CDR1 MNHNS, CDR2 SASEGT. V lost 6 bases, J lost 3 bases, and 7 bases stayed unmatched. This CDR3 region has 14 residues. CDR3 bases: TGTGCCAGCAGGAAGACAGGGACCCACTATGGCTACACCTTC. Translation: CASRKTGTHYGYTF.

This clone has just one count. The chain links TRBV28 to TRBJ1-3, with no clear D. The germline V gene encodes CDR1 MDHEN and CDR2 SYDVKM. V was clipped by 2 bases and J by 5 bases, with 4 bases between them. The CDR3 is 12 amino acids. The CDR3 DNA is TGTGCCAGCAGTTTACAGCGAAACACCATATATTTT. Protein: CASSLQRNTIYF.

This rearrangement joins TRBV5-8 to TRBJ1-6; D is ambiguous. From germline, CDR1 is SGHTS and CDR2 YDEGEE. This CDR3 has 19 amino acids. V gave up 0 bases and J gave up 0 bases, with 16 bases separating them. CDR3 protein: CASSLEHSIGSSYNSPLHF. CDR3 sequence (DNA): TGTGCCAGCAGCTTGGAGCACTCAATAGGGAGCTCCTATAATTCACCCCTCCACTTT.

J is TRBJ1-4 and V is TRBV6-5; D not certain. The germline gives CDR1 MNHEY, CDR2 SVGAGI. V lost 0 bases and J 8 bases, leaving 10 bases between the germline ends. This CDR3 is 14 amino acids long. The CDR3 DNA follows: TGTGCCAGCAGTTACTCGGGCAGAGGCGAAAAACTGTTTTTT. This encodes CASSYSGRGEKLFF.

The V and J genes are TRBV29-1 and TRBJ2-5; 9 positions match TRBD1. V lost 6 bases to trimming and J lost 6 bases; unmatched junction nucleotides: 11. Germline loops: CDR1 SQVTM, CDR2 ANQGSEA. The CDR3 spans 14 residues. CDR3 amino acids: CSVAPGQGRKTQYF. The DNA for the CDR3 is TGCAGCGTCGCCCCGGGACAGGGTCGGAAGACCCAGTACTTC.

This clone was counted a single time. The V call is TRBV6-1, the J call TRBJ1-2; D remains ambiguous. Germline V gene data show CDR1 as MNHNS and CDR2 as SASEGT. The CDR3 is 14 amino acids. V shed 6 bases and J shed 6 bases, with 17 bases lying between them. CDR3 protein: CASSPPPDRDGYTF. In DNA, the CDR3 is TGTGCCAGCAGCCCCCCACCGGATAGGGATGGCTACACCTTC.

The chain joins TRBV7-8 to TRBJ1-3; the D gene is possibly TRBD1 (5 bases). The V gene lost 1 base and the J gene lost 2 bases, with 12 bases spanning the gap. The V gene's germline CDR1 is SGHVS and CDR2 FQNEAQ. The length of the CDR3 is 16 residues. The CDR3 nucleotides read TGTGCCAGCAGCTTAGTATCGGGGCCTCCTGGAAACACCATATATTTT. This codes for CASSLVSGPPGNTIYF.

V is TRBV5-1 and J is TRBJ2-2, with D hard to call. The ends were cut back, 9 bases at V and 6 bases at J, with 12 bases in the middle. There are 12 residues in the CDR3. The germline V gene encodes CDR1 SGHRS and CDR2 YFSETQ. The CDR3 DNA reads as TGCGCCACCGGGCTAGAGGCCGGGGAGCTGTTTTTT. It encodes CATGLEAGELFF.

The rearrangement uses TRBV28 and TRBJ1-5; 8 bases are shared with TRBD1. Trimming at V came to 4 bases and at J to 0 bases, leaving 11 bases not matched to a gene. Per germline, CDR1 MDHEN and CDR2 SYDVKM. CDR3 size: 18 residues. The CDR3 spells CASSSGQVVGLSNQPQHF. As DNA, the CDR3 is TGTGCCAGCAGTTCGGGACAGGTGGTCGGACTTAGCAATCAGCCCCAGCATTTT.